A selection of T cell receptor beta chains follows, all from one sample in a study of technical replicates of blood from a few donors. TCRdb's table, derived via immunoSEQ multiplex PCR, lists solely in-frame clones and lacks some. The profile shows tens of thousands of clones, 95% of them singletons. The sequenced material came from T cells isolated from PBMCs. All receptors come from a human donor in good health. The CDR3 runs from the conserved cysteine through the conserved F or W. The D gene is left open where the match is weak. A row's size may be missing; if present it is once, few, many or a size class.

>NA|NA|TRBV6-5|TRBJ1-3
CASSSRQTGNTIYF
TGTGCCAGCAGTTCCCGACAGACTGGAAACACCATATATTTT
>TRBD1|NA|TRBV5-1|TRBJ2-5
CASQPSARAGPRTGGQETQYF
TGCGCCAGCCAACCCTCAGCCCGTGCGGGGCCTCGGACAGGGGGACAGGAGACCCAGTACTTC
>NA|NA|TRBV18|TRBJ2-5
CASSPALQETQYF
TGTGCCAGCTCACCAGCGCTTCAAGAGACCCAGTACTTC
>TRBD2|NA|TRBV2|TRBJ2-1
CASIARTSGSNEQFF
TGTGCCAGCATCGCCCGGACTAGCGGGTCCAATGAGCAGTTCTTC
>TRBD2|NA|TRBV6-5|TRBJ2-7
CASSFSGLAVTYEQYF
TGTGCCAGCAGTTTTTCGGGACTAGCGGTAACCTACGAGCAGTACTTC
>TRBD1|once|TRBV19|TRBJ1-1
CASSNRGSTEAFF
TGTGCCAGTAGTAACAGGGGATCCACTGAAGCTTTCTTT
>TRBD2|few|TRBV6-4|TRBJ2-5
CASSAGTSGGETQYF
TGTGCCAGCAGTGCCGGGACTAGCGGAGGAGAGACCCAGTACTTC
>NA|NA|TRBV5-1|TRBJ2-3
CASSPVGISTDTQYF
TGCGCCAGCAGCCCGGTCGGGATTAGCACAGATACGCAGTATTTT
>TRBD1|NA|TRBV2|TRBJ2-1
CASSETDRVIGEQFF
TGTGCCAGCAGTGAAACGGACAGGGTAATAGGTGAGCAGTTCTTC
>TRBD1|NA|TRBV7-9|TRBJ2-7
CASSRRQGTYEQYF
TGTGCCAGCAGCCGAAGACAGGGGACCTACGAGCAGTACTTC
>TRBD1|once|TRBV5-6|TRBJ2-6
CASKRQGSVATGANVLTF
TGTGCCAGCAAGCGACAGGGGTCGGTGGCTACTGGGGCCAACGTCCTGACTTTC
>NA|NA|TRBV6-5|TRBJ1-1
CASSSPGGTEAFF
TGTGCCAGCAGTTCCCCGGGCGGGACTGAAGCTTTCTTT
>TRBD1|NA|TRBV6-1|TRBJ1-6
CASRETGGWNSPLHF
TGTGCCAGCAGAGAAACAGGGGGATGGAATTCACCCCTCCACTTT
>TRBD2|NA|TRBV11-2|TRBJ2-2
CASSRGLAGGPSAGGELFF
TGTGCCAGCAGCCGGGGACTAGCGGGAGGGCCCTCAGCGGGCGGGGAGCTGTTTTTT
>NA|NA|TRBV28|TRBJ2-7
CASASRVPDTRNEQYF
TGTGCCAGCGCATCCAGGGTTCCCGATACGAGGAACGAGCAGTACTTC
>NA|NA|TRBV5-1|TRBJ1-1
CASSLGQSNAFF
TGCGCCAGCAGCTTGGGACAATCTAACGCTTTCTTT
>TRBD2|once|TRBV9|TRBJ2-7
CASSLVAGIYEQYF
TGTGCCAGCAGCCTGGTAGCGGGAATCTACGAGCAGTACTTC
>NA|NA|TRBV27|TRBJ1-5
CASSLSAPRTLYLQQPQHF
TGTGCCAGCAGTTTATCGGCCCCCCGAACACTATATCTCCAACAGCCCCAGCATTTT
>TRBD2|NA|TRBV6-5|TRBJ2-1
CASSTRGGVYNEQFF
TGTGCCAGCAGTACCCGGGGGGGGGTTTACAATGAGCAGTTCTTC
>TRBD1|NA|TRBV19|TRBJ1-1
CASSIRGGPRTGTEAFF
TGTGCCAGTAGTATCCGAGGGGGCCCTCGGACGGGTACTGAAGCTTTCTTT
>NA|NA|TRBV10-1|TRBJ1-1
CASSDGGWAEAFF
TGCGCCAGCAGTGACGGCGGTTGGGCTGAAGCTTTCTTT
>NA|NA|TRBV5-6|TRBJ1-2
CASSLGRQRYGYTF
TGTGCCAGCAGCTTGGGAAGACAGAGGTATGGCTACACCTTC
>NA|NA|TRBV13|TRBJ1-2
CASSLDRRGYGYTF
TGTGCCAGCAGCTTAGACCGACGAGGCTATGGCTACACCTTC
>TRBD1|NA|TRBV25-1|TRBJ2-5
CASSEYGTGSKTQYF
TGTGCCAGCAGTGAGTACGGGACAGGGTCCAAGACCCAGTACTTC
>TRBD1|NA|TRBV15|TRBJ2-7
CATSRDRSYEQYF
TGTGCCACCAGCCGGGACAGGTCCTACGAGCAGTACTTC
>NA|NA|TRBV19|TRBJ1-5
CASSDRGSQPQHF
TGTGCCAGTAGTGATAGGGGAAGTCAGCCCCAGCATTTT
>NA|NA|TRBV18|TRBJ2-7
CASSPSRGDYEQYF
TGTGCCAGCTCACCAAGCAGGGGAGACTACGAGCAGTACTTC
>NA|NA|TRBV7-2|TRBJ2-1
CASSFDNEQFF
TGTGCCAGCAGCTTCGACAATGAGCAGTTCTTC
>TRBD2|NA|TRBV19|TRBJ2-3
CASSILSSGGPTDTQYF
TGTGCCAGTAGTATCCTATCTAGCGGGGGTCCGACAGATACGCAGTATTTT
>NA|NA|TRBV30|TRBJ1-1
CAWSRRSGGTEAFF
TGTGCCTGGAGTCGCCGGTCGGGAGGCACTGAAGCTTTCTTT
>NA|NA|TRBV19|TRBJ2-1
CASTTWRVGDDEQFF
TGTGCCAGTACCACGTGGCGAGTGGGAGACGATGAGCAGTTCTTC
>TRBD1|NA|TRBV27|TRBJ1-1
CASSSRTGGSAFF
TGTGCCAGCAGTTCCAGGACAGGGGGCTCGGCTTTCTTT
>TRBD1|NA|TRBV6-6|TRBJ1-2
CASSYLTGGYGYTF
TGTGCCAGCAGTTACCTTACAGGGGGCTATGGCTACACCTTC
>TRBD2|once|TRBV20-1|TRBJ2-7
CSAPGRGEQYF
TGCAGTGCTCCCGGGAGGGGGGAGCAGTACTTC
>TRBD2|NA|TRBV9|TRBJ2-7
CASSVGLAETYEQYF
TGTGCCAGCAGCGTAGGGCTAGCGGAGACCTACGAGCAGTACTTC
>NA|NA|TRBV5-1|TRBJ1-1
CASNRGGLNTEAFF
TGCGCCAGCAACCGGGGAGGGTTGAACACTGAAGCTTTCTTT
>TRBD2|NA|TRBV28|TRBJ2-3
CASSPPRRGTTDTQYF
TGTGCCAGCAGTCCGCCTCGGCGGGGGACCACAGATACGCAGTATTTT
>NA|NA|TRBV19|TRBJ2-2
CASSIPGFTGELFF
TGTGCCAGTAGTATCCCGGGATTCACCGGGGAGCTGTTTTTT
>NA|NA|TRBV5-8|TRBJ1-1
CASSLAAGPISGMNTEAFF
TGTGCCAGCAGCTTGGCCGCAGGGCCAATTTCGGGTATGAACACTGAAGCTTTCTTT
>NA|NA|TRBV6-5|TRBJ1-1
CASSQNRGGTEAFF
TGTGCCAGCAGTCAAAATCGGGGTGGCACTGAAGCTTTCTTT
>NA|NA|TRBV4-2|TRBJ1-1
CASSQGGTTEAFF
TGTGCCAGCAGCCAAGGCGGTACCACTGAAGCTTTCTTT